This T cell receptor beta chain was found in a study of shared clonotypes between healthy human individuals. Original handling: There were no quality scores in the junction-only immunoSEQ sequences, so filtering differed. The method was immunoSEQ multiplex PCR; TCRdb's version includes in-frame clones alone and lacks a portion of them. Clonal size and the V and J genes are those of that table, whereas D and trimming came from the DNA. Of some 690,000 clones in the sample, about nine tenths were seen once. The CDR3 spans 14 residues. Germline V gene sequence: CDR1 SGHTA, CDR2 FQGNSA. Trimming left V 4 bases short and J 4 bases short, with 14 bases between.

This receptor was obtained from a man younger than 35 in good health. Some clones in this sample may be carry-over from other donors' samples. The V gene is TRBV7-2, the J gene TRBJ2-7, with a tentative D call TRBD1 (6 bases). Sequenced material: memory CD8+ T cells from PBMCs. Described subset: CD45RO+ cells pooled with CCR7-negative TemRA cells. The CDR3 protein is CASSSRGTPYEQYF. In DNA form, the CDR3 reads TGTGCCAGCAGCTCGAGAGGGACACCTTACGAGCAGTACTTC.